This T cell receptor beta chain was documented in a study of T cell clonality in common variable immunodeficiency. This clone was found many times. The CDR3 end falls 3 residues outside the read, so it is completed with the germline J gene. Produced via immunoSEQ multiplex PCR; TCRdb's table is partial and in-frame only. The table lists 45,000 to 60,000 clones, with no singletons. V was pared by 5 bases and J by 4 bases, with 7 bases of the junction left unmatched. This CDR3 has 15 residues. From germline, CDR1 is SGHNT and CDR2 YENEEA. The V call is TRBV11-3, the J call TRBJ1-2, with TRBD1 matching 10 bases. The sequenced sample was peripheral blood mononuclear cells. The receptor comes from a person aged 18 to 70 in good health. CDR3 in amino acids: CASSRPGQGSYGYTF. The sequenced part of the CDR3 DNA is TGTGCCAGCAGCCGCCCGGGACAGGGGAGCTATGGC.